The 25 T cell receptor beta chains given below trace back to one sample, sequenced in a study of Tregs in tolerant kidney transplant recipients. Some clones are missing from TCRdb's copy, which holds only in-frame ones; the method was immunoSEQ multiplex PCR. The sample records about 240,000 clones, around 82% being singletons. The source material was CD4+ T cells from blood. Receptors originate from a human donor in good health.

Note on this clone: One end of the junction fails to match germline, which may point to a read error. The genes are TRBV5-6 and TRBJ2-3; D call uncertain. The CDR3 has 14 amino acids. CDR1 and CDR2 from the germline V gene are SGHDT and YYEEEE. The chain's CDR3 is CVSSLPHSTDTQYF. CDR3 DNA sequence: TGTGTCAGCAGCTTACCCCATAGCACAGATACGCAGTATTTT. Drawing the rest from reference TRBV5-6 and TRBJ2-3, the complete variable domain is DAGVTQSPTHLIKTRGQQVTLRCSPKSGHDTVSWYQQALGQGPQFIFQYYEEEERQRGNFPDRFSGHQFPNYSSELNVNALLLGDSALYLCVSSLPHSTDTQYFGPGTRLTVL.

The chain has TRBV10-1 and TRBJ2-7; no clear D gene. V gave up 3 bases and J gave up 4 bases, with 13 bases separating them. CDR3 length: 14 amino acids. Germline values: CDR1 WNHNN, CDR2 SYGVQD (reference sequence). CDR3 protein: CASSDVDRRYEQYF. DNA of the CDR3: TGCGCCAGCAGTGATGTGGACCGTCGTTACGAGCAGTACTTC.

This clone has more than one count but fewer than ten. The chain has TRBV2 and TRBJ2-7, with 7 bases that match TRBD1. The germline V gene encodes CDR1 SNHLY and CDR2 FYNNEI. V shed 4 bases and J 0 bases; nucleotides not matched to a gene: 9. This CDR3 contains 16 residues. CDR3 sequence: CASSGNRGKSSYEQYF. DNA for the CDR3: TGTGCCAGCAGTGGCAACAGGGGAAAGAGCTCCTACGAGCAGTACTTC.

The chain has TRBV2 and TRBJ2-3; D is ambiguous. The germline CDR1 and CDR2 sequences are SNHLY and FYNNEI. Trimming left V 8 bases short and J 6 bases short, with 9 bases between. The CDR3 contains 11 residues. This CDR3 is CASSYGDTQYF. The CDR3 nucleotides are TGTGCCAGCTCGTATGGTGATACGCAGTATTTT.

A word on this clone: Other DNA sequences in the same sample also yield this CDR3. V and J are TRBV5-1 and TRBJ2-7; the D call may be TRBD1 or TRBD2 (5 bases each). Trimming removed 0 bases at V and 0 bases at J, with 7 bases between. Germline assignment: CDR1 SGHRS and CDR2 YFSETQ. CDR3 length equals 14 residues. In DNA form, the CDR3 reads TGCGCCAGCAGCTTGGGGGGGAGCTCCTACGAGCAGTACTTC. Encoded protein: CASSLGGSSYEQYF.

The chain is built from TRBV7-2 and TRBJ2-5; D unclear. The assigned J gene may be wrong: the sequence end matches TRBJ2-7 better. The CDR3 is 14 residues long. Looked up from germline, CDR1 is SGHTA and CDR2 is FQGNSA. The chain's CDR3 is CASSLAAASYEQYF. CDR3 coding DNA: TGTGCCAGCAGCTTAGCGGCGGCGTCCTACGAGCAGTACTTC.

The rearrangement links TRBV4-1 to TRBJ1-1; a weak D match, TRBD1 (6 bases). From germline, CDR1 is MGHRA and CDR2 YSYEKL. V dropped 0 bases and J dropped 4 bases, with 15 bases sitting between them. This CDR3 is 16 amino acids long. The CDR3 DNA follows: TGCGCCAGCAGCCAAGATTTTGGGGGCACGGCCACTGAAGCTTTCTTT. The encoded protein is CASSQDFGGTATEAFF.

The chain combines TRBV19 with TRBJ2-5; 12 bases are shared with TRBD1. Germline assignment: CDR1 LNHDA and CDR2 SQIVND (reference sequence). V lost 3 bases to trimming and J lost 5 bases; unmatched junction nucleotides: 7. This CDR3 is 16 amino acids long. CDR3 bases: TGTGCCAGTAGTATGTTCGGGACAGGGGGCCGCGAGACCCAGTACTTC. It translates to CASSMFGTGGRETQYF.

This clone was picked up one time. The chain links TRBV19 to TRBJ1-1; the D gene is possibly TRBD1 (6 bases). Per germline, CDR1 LNHDA and CDR2 SQIVND (reference sequence). V dropped 3 bases and J dropped 4 bases, with 15 bases sitting between them. CDR3 size: 15 residues. In DNA form, the CDR3 reads TGTGCCAGTAGTATTGCAGGGGTAGGCGGCACTGAAGCTTTCTTT. Translated, it gives CASSIAGVGGTEAFF.

This clone was detected only a few times. The V and J genes are TRBV10-3 and TRBJ2-2; unclear D gene. CDR1 is ENHRY, CDR2 SYGVKD, per germline. CDR3 length: 13 residues. The germline V and J ends were trimmed by 5 bases and 7 bases, with 11 bases remaining between them. CDR3 residues: CAISPRPGGELFF. CDR3 bases: TGTGCCATCAGTCCACGACCCGGCGGGGAGCTGTTTTTT.

This rearrangement joins TRBV5-4 to TRBJ2-3, with D unclear. This CDR3 comprises 16 residues. Trimming took off 3 bases at V and 0 bases at J, with 14 bases between the two ends. Germline V gene lookup returns CDR1 SGHNT and CDR2 YYREEE (reference sequence). In DNA form, the CDR3 reads TGTGCCAGCAGCTCCGGGTCGTGGTTGAGCACAGATACGCAGTATTTT. This gives the protein CASSSGSWLSTDTQYF.

V and J are TRBV5-3 and TRBJ2-1; TRBD2 agrees at 14 bases. TRBV5-3 is identified as an open reading frame with a role that is uncertain. The CDR3 totals 15 residues. V trimming: 4 bases; J trimming: 8 bases; junction bases outside the gene matches: 5. CDR3 nucleotide sequence: TGTGCCAGAAGCACGACTAGCGGGAGGGCCGATGAGCAGTTCTTC. It is translated as CARSTTSGRADEQFF.

The count of this clone is one. The chain links TRBV5-1 to TRBJ1-6; TRBD1 might be the D (6 bases). This CDR3 spans 14 amino acids. The V gene's germline CDR1 is SGHRS and CDR2 YFSETQ. V gave up 1 base and J gave up 5 bases, with 7 bases separating them. The CDR3 DNA reads as TGCGCCAGCAGCTTGACAGGGAATAATTCACCCCTCCACTTT. It encodes CASSLTGNNSPLHF.

A single count supports this clone. V usage is TRBV7-4 and J usage is TRBJ2-4, with D possibly matching TRBD1 (6 bases). This CDR3 spans 18 amino acids. Germline V gives CDR1 SGHVT, CDR2 SQSDAQ. Trimming shortened V by 4 bases and J by 0 bases, and 19 bases separated the two germline ends. Here the CDR3 reads CASSSGDIFRVAKNIQYF. CDR3 nucleotides: TGTGCCAGCAGCTCCGGGGACATTTTCAGGGTAGCCAAAAACATTCAGTACTTC.

V is TRBV5-6 and J is TRBJ1-2, with D maybe TRBD1 (6 bases). Germline-derived CDR1 and CDR2 are SGHDT and YYEEEE. Trimming cost V 5 bases and J 5 bases, with 13 bases left between them. The CDR3 contains 13 residues. CDR3 sequence: CASSRDRIYGYTF. As DNA, the CDR3 is TGTGCCAGCAGTCGAGACAGGATATATGGCTACACCTTC.

In this sample, this clone turned up a few times. The V gene is TRBV10-3, the J gene TRBJ1-5; TRBD1 might be the D (5 bases). In germline, CDR1 is ENHRY, CDR2 SYGVKD. The CDR3 spans 13 residues. Trimming shortened V by 11 bases and J by 4 bases, and 15 bases separated the two germline ends. CDR3 bases: TGTGCCGTAGGAGGGGTTTTGAATCAGCCCCAGCATTTT. Its protein product is CAVGGVLNQPQHF.

The chain has TRBV5-4 and TRBJ1-1; TRBD1 agrees at 9 bases. Germline values: CDR1 SGHNT, CDR2 YYREEE (reference sequence). The J segment lost 1 base and the V segment lost 4 bases, leaving 2 bases of the junction unmatched. The CDR3 contains 14 residues. The CDR3 DNA reads TGTGCCAGCAGCCCGGGACAGGGGAACACTGAAGCTTTCTTT. Its protein product is CASSPGQGNTEAFF.

The chain employs TRBV7-2 and TRBJ2-7, with no clear D. Trimming stripped 0 bases from V and 3 bases from J, with 9 bases between. This CDR3 contains 14 residues. Germline V lookup: CDR1 SGHTA, CDR2 FQGNSA. For the CDR3, the DNA is TGTGCCAGCAGCTTAGCGGGAATTTACTACGAGCAGTACTTC. It encodes CASSLAGIYYEQYF.

This chain connects TRBV19 to TRBJ2-2, with D uncertain. This CDR3 has 15 residues. V lost 2 bases and J 1 base, leaving 8 bases between the germline ends. Germline values: CDR1 LNHDA, CDR2 SQIVND (reference sequence). Here the CDR3 reads CASSINTLNTGELFF. CDR3 bases: TGTGCCAGTAGTATAAATACATTGAACACCGGGGAGCTGTTTTTT.

The chain has TRBV5-1 and TRBJ2-1; 8 bases fit TRBD1. The CDR3 is 15 residues long. The germline gives CDR1 SGHRS, CDR2 YFSETQ. After removal of 3 bases from V and 3 bases from J, the junction contained 5 bases not matched to a gene. The CDR3 nucleotides read TGCGCCAGCAGCTCAACGGGACAGGTCTACAATGAGCAGTTCTTC. Protein: CASSSTGQVYNEQFF.

The chain has TRBV30 and TRBJ2-5, with TRBD1 matching 7 bases. The CDR3 runs to 12 residues. In germline, CDR1 is GTSNPN, CDR2 SVGIG (reference sequence). V shed 8 bases, J shed 1 base, and the junction held 4 bases outside the gene matches. CDR3: CASDRVQETQYF. CDR3 coding DNA: TGTGCCAGTGACAGGGTCCAAGAGACCCAGTACTTC.

A word on this clone: Other DNA sequences in this specimen translate into the identical CDR3. The chain has TRBV5-1 and TRBJ2-3; D gene unclear. The CDR3 length is 12 residues. Trimming removed 2 bases from V and 3 bases from J, with 4 bases in between. Germline lookup yields CDR1 SGHRS and CDR2 YFSETQ. CDR3 sequence reads: CASSLTTDTQYF. In nucleotides, the CDR3 is TGCGCCAGCAGCTTAACAACAGATACGCAGTATTTT.

The count of this clone is one. The chain combines TRBV11-2 with TRBJ1-5; D might be TRBD1 (5 bases). From germline, CDR1 is SGHAT and CDR2 FQNNGV. The V end was cut by 3 bases, the J end by 5 bases, with 8 bases between. This CDR3 has 13 residues. The CDR3 region has the DNA TGTGCCAGCAGCTTTACAGGATATCAGCCCCAGCATTTT. It yields the protein CASSFTGYQPQHF.

The chain couples TRBV15 to TRBJ1-5; the match to TRBD1 covers 8 bases. The J segment lost 2 bases and the V segment lost 0 bases, leaving 6 bases of the junction unmatched. The CDR3 loop spans 17 amino acids. Germline CDR1 is LNHNV and CDR2 is YYDKDF (reference sequence). The CDR3 DNA reads TGTGCCACCAGCAGAGATCAGGGGGCAGCAGGCAATCAGCCCCAGCATTTT. It specifies CATSRDQGAAGNQPQHF.

In this sample, this clone turned up once. This chain uses TRBV11-2 with TRBJ1-3; D is uncertain. CDR1 SGHAT and CDR2 FQNNGV come from the germline V gene. CDR3 length: 12 residues. The V and J ends lost 2 bases and 7 bases respectively, with 6 bases between them. In nucleotides, the CDR3 is TGTGCCAGCAGCTTATCCCGGAACACCATATATTTT. The encoded protein is CASSLSRNTIYF. Full variable domain (outside the CDR3, taken from reference TRBV11-2 and TRBJ1-3): EAGVAQSPRYKIIEKRQSVAFWCNPISGHATLYWYQQILGQGPKLLIQFQNNGVVDDSQLPKDRFSAERLKGVDSTLKIQPAKLEDSAVYLCASSLSRNTIYFGEGSWLTVV.